What follows are 20 T cell receptor beta chains derived from one specimen sequenced in a study of T cell repertoires in cytomegalovirus infection. TCRdb redid the calling of the reads with MiXCR, one entry per CDR3 protein. The sample shows roughly 200,000 distinct CDR3 sequences, nearly 9.5% of them seen only once. The sequenced sample consisted of PBMCs. These receptors originate from a human donor in good health (CMV status not recorded). Some clones in this sample may be carry-over from other donors' samples.

Many counts were recorded for this clonotype. This chain joins TRBV6-2 or TRBV6-3 and TRBJ1-2, with D tentatively TRBD1 (6 bases). V lost 6 bases and J 5 bases, leaving 16 bases between the germline ends. Germline V gene lookup returns CDR1 MNHEY and CDR2 SVGEGT. The CDR3 extends over 14 amino acids. The CDR3 reads CASSPDGGDYGYTF. The CDR3 nucleotides are TGTGCCAGCAGCCCCGACGGGGGCGATTATGGCTACACCTTC.

The rearrangement links TRBV28 to TRBJ1-1; D gene uncertain. Germline CDR1 and CDR2: MDHEN and SYDVKM. V lost 5 bases to trimming and J lost 8 bases, with 18 bases between them. The CDR3 contains 14 residues. CDR3 coding DNA: TGTGCCAGCAGTCCCCCCATTTCTGGTCGCGAAGCTTTCTTT. Translation: CASSPPISGREAFF.

There are a few counts of this clonotype. The rearrangement joins TRBV29-1 to TRBJ1-2, with D possibly matching TRBD1 (5 bases). CDR3 length equals 11 residues. Trimming stripped 3 bases from V and 7 bases from J, with 9 bases between. Germline-derived CDR1 and CDR2 are SQVTM and ANQGSEA. This CDR3 reads CSVDGDPGYTF. CDR3 nucleotides: TGCAGCGTTGATGGGGACCCTGGCTACACCTTC.

This clonotype has a count of ten or more. The rearrangement uses TRBV7-2 and TRBJ2-7, with no clear D. The CDR3 spans 15 residues. CDR1 is SGHTA and CDR2 is FQGNSA in the germline V gene. Deletions cut 0 bases from V and 2 bases from J, with 11 bases between. CDR3 loop: CASSLAPGSTYEQYF. The CDR3 DNA is TGTGCCAGCAGCTTAGCGCCGGGCTCAACCTACGAGCAGTACTTC.

V usage is TRBV29-1 and J usage is TRBJ2-1; 9 bases fit TRBD1. The CDR3 length is 13 residues. From germline, CDR1 is SQVTM and CDR2 ANQGSEA. Trimming at V came to 7 bases and at J to 4 bases, leaving 5 bases not matched to a gene. The CDR3 protein is CSDAGQGYNEQFF. DNA of the CDR3: TGCAGCGACGCGGGACAGGGATACAATGAGCAGTTCTTC.

This clonotype was seen repeatedly, ten times or more. The chain uses TRBV7-2 and TRBJ2-3; D gene uncertain. This CDR3 contains 16 residues. Trimming pared 3 bases from V and 3 bases from J, leaving 16 bases between. Germline lookup yields CDR1 SGHTA and CDR2 FQGNSA. CDR3 DNA: TGTGCCAGCAGCTTGGTAGTGTCGGCGCCTACAGATACGCAGTATTTT. Translated, it gives CASSLVVSAPTDTQYF.

This clonotype was detected many times. The CDR3 region has the DNA TGTGCCAGCAGCTTAGCGACGGGGGAGACCCAGTACTTC. Amino acids: CASSLATGETQYF. The chain couples TRBV7-2 to TRBJ2-5; possibly TRBD2 for D (5 bases). Trimming took 0 bases from V and 5 from J, leaving 7 bases between them. Per germline, CDR1 SGHTA and CDR2 FQGNSA. The CDR3 has 13 amino acids.

At least ten counts were recorded for this clonotype. The rearrangement joins TRBV7-9 to TRBJ2-5, with D tentatively TRBD2 (5 bases). The CDR3 is made up of 14 amino acids. Germline V lookup: CDR1 SEHNR, CDR2 FQNEAQ (reference sequence). V was pared by 4 bases and J by 1 base, with 10 bases between. This chain's CDR3 is CASSSSGIQETQYF. For the CDR3, the DNA is TGTGCCAGCAGCTCAAGCGGAATCCAAGAGACCCAGTACTTC.

The gene calls are TRBV29-1 and TRBJ1-2; 7 bases are shared with TRBD1. The CDR3 loop spans 12 amino acids. V lost 3 bases, J lost 4 bases, and 2 bases stayed unmatched. Germline-derived CDR1 and CDR2 are SQVTM and ANQGSEA. The CDR3 DNA reads TGCAGCGTTGATCGGACAGGCTATGGCTACACCTTC. It specifies CSVDRTGYGYTF.

This clonotype was seen ten or more times. The V gene is TRBV7-2, the J gene TRBJ1-6; the match to TRBD1 covers 7 bases. The junction had 7 bases not matched to a gene; V was cut back by 5 bases and J by 6 bases. Germline V lookup: CDR1 SGHTA, CDR2 FQGNSA. This CDR3 is built from 15 residues. The CDR3 loop is CASSTRQGSNSPLHF. CDR3 nucleotides: TGTGCCAGCAGCACCCGACAGGGAAGTAATTCACCCCTCCACTTT.

This clonotype appeared a few times. The J gene is TRBJ2-1, the V gene TRBV19; the D gene is possibly TRBD1 (7 bases). CDR3 length: 19 amino acids. V dropped 2 bases and J dropped 6 bases, with 26 bases sitting between them. The germline CDR1 and CDR2 sequences are LNHDA and SQIVND (reference sequence). CDR3 bases: TGTGCCAGTAGTATAAGGGGATACGAGCCAGGGGGACTTGGCAATGAGCAGTTCTTC. Its translation: CASSIRGYEPGGLGNEQFF.

This rearrangement joins TRBV7-9 to TRBJ2-7; D is unresolved. The CDR3 spans 13 residues. Germline CDR1 and CDR2: SEHNR and FQNEAQ (reference sequence). Trimming left V 3 bases short and J 3 bases short, with 9 bases between. The CDR3 DNA follows: TGTGCCAGCAGCTTGGAGTGGGACTACGAGCAGTACTTC. Translation: CASSLEWDYEQYF. Looking up the rest from reference TRBV7-9 and TRBJ2-7 gives the full variable domain: DTGVSQNPRHKITKRGQNVTFRCDPISEHNRLYWYRQTLGQGPEFLTYFQNEAQLEKSRLLSDRFSAERPKGSFSTLEIQRTEQGDSAMYLCASSLEWDYEQYFGPGTRLTVT.

The rearrangement links TRBV28 to TRBJ1-1, with D maybe TRBD1 (5 bases). The V gene lost 5 bases and the J gene lost 5 bases, with 15 bases spanning the gap. The germline gives CDR1 MDHEN, CDR2 SYDVKM. CDR3 length: 14 residues. The CDR3 bases are TGTGCCAGCAGTGGGGGGTTGAGGGGTACTGAAGCTTTCTTT. Translated: CASSGGLRGTEAFF. Full variable domain (outside the CDR3, taken from reference TRBV28 and TRBJ1-1): DVKVTQSSRYLVKRTGEKVFLECVQDMDHENMFWYRQDPGLGLRLIYFSYDVKMKEKGDIPEGYSVSREKKERFSLILESASTNQTSMYLCASSGGLRGTEAFFGQGTRLTVV.

This clonotype was seen more than once but under ten times. This CDR3 is CASGPGFRTDTQYF. The CDR3 bases are TGTGCCAGCGGACCAGGGTTCCGTACAGATACGCAGTATTTT. The rearrangement links TRBV27 to TRBJ2-3; tentative D call: TRBD1 (5 bases). CDR1 and CDR2 (germline): MNHEY, SMNVEV (reference sequence). The V and J ends lost 8 bases and 3 bases respectively, with 15 bases between them. The length of the CDR3 is 14 residues.

This clonotype was seen ten or more times. V gene TRBV7-2 combines with J gene TRBJ1-1, with a possible D match to TRBD1 (5 bases). With 4 bases removed from V and 5 bases from J, the gap between germline ends came to 11 bases. This CDR3 contains 13 residues. From germline, CDR1 is SGHTA and CDR2 FQGNSA. The CDR3 DNA reads as TGTGCCAGCAGCTCGGACCGGGGGACTGAAGCTTTCTTT. Its translation: CASSSDRGTEAFF.

The rearrangement joins TRBV5-6 to TRBJ1-1; D remains unclear. The CDR3 covers 15 residues. V lost 4 bases and J lost 5, with 18 bases in between. Germline-derived CDR1 and CDR2 are SGHDT and YYEEEE. For the CDR3, the DNA is TGTGCCAGCAGCCTGATGGTCCTCAGCCGGACTGAAGCTTTCTTT. This encodes CASSLMVLSRTEAFF.

Ten or more counts support this clonotype. The chain carries TRBV7-2 and TRBJ2-7; D is unresolved. Trimming stripped 3 bases from V and 1 base from J, with 7 bases between. In germline, CDR1 is SGHTA, CDR2 FQGNSA. This CDR3 is built from 13 residues. The CDR3 is CASSLGPSYEQYF. The CDR3 region has the DNA TGTGCCAGCAGCTTGGGCCCGTCCTACGAGCAGTACTTC.

The chain links TRBV7-2 to TRBJ1-6; weak D call: TRBD1 (5 bases). Trimming shortened V by 0 bases and J by 8 bases, and 11 bases separated the two germline ends. This CDR3 spans 15 amino acids. CDR1 SGHTA and CDR2 FQGNSA come from the germline V gene. Written as DNA, the CDR3 is TGTGCCAGCAGCTTAGCGGTGACAGTTGATTCACCCCTCCACTTT. Translating gives CASSLAVTVDSPLHF.

This chain links TRBV29-1 with TRBJ2-1, with no clear D. The CDR3 is 14 residues long. V lost 1 base and J lost 5, with 12 bases in between. CDR1 and CDR2 from the germline V gene are SQVTM and ANQGSEA. The CDR3 bases are TGCAGCGTTGAAGGGCTGGGGTCGGACAATGAGCAGTTCTTC. This codes for CSVEGLGSDNEQFF.

The chain carries TRBV29-1 and TRBJ1-2; D is ambiguous. Trimming stripped 4 bases from V and 7 bases from J, with 7 bases between. The CDR3 consists of 10 residues. Germline CDR1 reads SQVTM; CDR2 reads ANQGSEA. The CDR3 nucleotides read TGCAGCGTTGGGGATACTGGCTACACCTTC. Encoded protein: CSVGDTGYTF.